Below, 32 T cell receptor beta chains from the same sample are listed, as sequenced in a study of blood T cell repertoires in COVID-19. Profiling relied on immunoSEQ multiplex PCR, and the TCRdb table lists in-frame clones only, not all of them. Among tens of thousands of clones, roughly nine tenths were seen once, and the ten largest hold less than 3.5%. The sequenced sample consisted of peripheral blood. Receptor source: a man aged 50 or older with COVID-19, enrolled during active disease.

This chain joins TRBV4-1 and TRBJ2-2; possibly TRBD1 for D (5 bases). The CDR3 is made up of 16 amino acids. Germline CDR1 is MGHRA and CDR2 is YSYEKL. The germline V and J ends were trimmed by 2 bases and 1 base, with 11 bases remaining between them. In nucleotides, the CDR3 is TGCGCCAGCAGCCAATTTGTGACAGAGAACACCGGGGAGCTGTTTTTT. Amino acid sequence: CASSQFVTENTGELFF.

CDR3 protein: CASSPTAASGGRRVTDTQYF. The CDR3 nucleotides read TGCGCCAGCAGCCCCACGGCGGCTAGCGGGGGCCGACGGGTTACAGATACGCAGTATTTT. This sequence joins TRBV5-1 and TRBJ2-3; 10 positions match TRBD2. The CDR3 runs to 20 residues. With 4 bases clipped from V and 3 bases from J, the junction kept 20 bases outside the gene matches. CDR1 is SGHRS and CDR2 is YFSETQ in the germline V gene.

The genes are TRBV19 and TRBJ1-2, with a weak D call TRBD1 (5 bases). Trimming removed 4 bases at V and 3 bases at J, with 12 bases between. From germline, CDR1 is LNHDA and CDR2 SQIVND (reference sequence). This CDR3 spans 14 amino acids. The CDR3 DNA sequence: TGTGCCAGTAGTACAAGGGGTCCCTACTATGGCTACACCTTC. This encodes CASSTRGPYYGYTF.

The V call is TRBV5-1, the J call TRBJ1-4; 9 nucleotides align to TRBD1. Trimming at V came to 4 bases and at J to 7 bases, leaving 5 bases not matched to a gene. There are 14 residues in the CDR3. Germline CDR1 is SGHRS and CDR2 is YFSETQ. This CDR3 is CASSPTGGLEKLFF. In DNA, the CDR3 is TGCGCCAGCAGCCCGACAGGGGGTCTTGAAAAACTGTTTTTT.

CDR3 coding DNA: TGCAGCGTATCCGGGACAGGGTATGGCTACACCTTC. Protein: CSVSGTGYGYTF. This rearrangement joins TRBV29-1 to TRBJ1-2; 9 nucleotides agree with TRBD1. The CDR3 contains 12 residues. After removal of 6 bases from V and 5 bases from J, the junction contained 4 bases not matched to a gene. CDR1 SQVTM and CDR2 ANQGSEA come from the germline V gene.

The chain employs TRBV4-1 and TRBJ2-7, with D perhaps matching TRBD1 (7 bases). The CDR3 runs 14 residues. Germline assignment: CDR1 MGHRA and CDR2 YSYEKL. V lost 1 base and J 7 bases, leaving 14 bases between the germline ends. CDR3 amino acids: CASSQGKGAGEQYF. As DNA, the CDR3 is TGCGCCAGCAGCCAAGGCAAGGGGGCGGGAGAGCAGTACTTC.

The J gene is TRBJ2-5, the V gene TRBV6-2 or TRBV6-3, with D maybe TRBD2 (6 bases). Trimming stripped 5 bases from V and 2 bases from J, with 12 bases between. This CDR3 contains 14 residues. Germline CDR1 and CDR2: MNHEY and SVGEGT. The DNA of the CDR3 is TGTGCCAGCAGTGCCCGGCGGGGACAAGAGACCCAGTACTTC. The encoded protein is CASSARRGQETQYF.

The chain couples TRBV7-9 to TRBJ2-4; a weak D match, TRBD1 (5 bases). V lost 5 bases and J 8 bases, leaving 19 bases between the germline ends. The CDR3 is 15 amino acids. Germline loops: CDR1 SEHNR, CDR2 FQNEAQ (reference sequence). DNA of the CDR3: TGTGCCAGCAGCCCTATTCTTGGGGCGGCGGACATTCAGTACTTC. This translates into CASSPILGAADIQYF.

The V gene is TRBV10-3, the J gene TRBJ1-1; maybe TRBD1 (6 bases). This CDR3 is built from 14 residues. V gave up 0 bases and J gave up 5 bases, with 10 bases separating them. From germline, CDR1 is ENHRY and CDR2 SYGVKD. The CDR3 is CAISESGRGTEAFF. CDR3 coding DNA: TGTGCCATCAGTGAGTCGGGGAGGGGGACTGAAGCTTTCTTT.

This chain connects TRBV28 to TRBJ2-3, with D perhaps matching TRBD2 (6 bases). CDR3 size: 15 residues. Per the germline V gene, CDR1 is MDHEN and CDR2 is SYDVKM. V dropped 5 bases and J dropped 9 bases, with 21 bases sitting between them. DNA of the CDR3: TGTGCCAGCAGTCCCCGCGGAGCCCCGGGGGAGACGCAGTATTTT. It yields the protein CASSPRGAPGETQYF.

V gene TRBV18 combines with J gene TRBJ2-2; no clear D. Trimming left V 4 bases short and J 7 bases short, with 13 bases between. The germline V gene encodes CDR1 KGHSH and CDR2 LQKENI. The CDR3 length is 14 residues. This CDR3 reads CASSLGQAIGELFF. The CDR3 DNA follows: TGTGCCAGCTCACTAGGCCAGGCGATCGGGGAGCTGTTTTTT.

The J gene is TRBJ2-3, the V gene TRBV9, with TRBD2 identical over 16 bases. Germline trimming cut 3 bases from V and 6 bases from J; bases unmatched to any gene: 10. The germline gives CDR1 SGDLS, CDR2 YYNGEE. The CDR3 is 18 amino acids. For the CDR3, the DNA is TGTGCCAGCAGCGCTACCGGGACTAGCGGGGGGGCCGTGGATACGCAGTATTTT. Translation gives CASSATGTSGGAVDTQYF. The entire variable domain, with the rest obtained from reference TRBV9 and TRBJ2-3, is as follows: DSGVTQTPKHLITATGQRVTLRCSPRSGDLSVYWYQQSLDQGLQFLIQYYNGEERAKGNILERFSAQQFPDLHSELNLSSLELGDSALYFCASSATGTSGGAVDTQYFGPGTRLTVL.

The gene calls are TRBV9 and TRBJ2-7, with D hard to call. The CDR3 consists of 15 residues. The V end lost 0 bases, the J end lost 2 bases, and 12 bases lay between the germline ends. From germline, CDR1 is SGDLS and CDR2 YYNGEE. DNA for the CDR3: TGTGCCAGCAGCGTAGGAGTTCCGCCGACCTACGAGCAGTACTTC. It yields the protein CASSVGVPPTYEQYF. Drawing the rest from reference TRBV9 and TRBJ2-7, the complete variable domain is DSGVTQTPKHLITATGQRVTLRCSPRSGDLSVYWYQQSLDQGLQFLIQYYNGEERAKGNILERFSAQQFPDLHSELNLSSLELGDSALYFCASSVGVPPTYEQYFGPGTRLTVT.

The rearrangement links TRBV24-1 to TRBJ1-2; D is uncertain. Deletions cut 10 bases from V and 0 bases from J, with 11 bases between. CDR1 is KGHDR and CDR2 is SFDVKD in the germline V gene. CDR3 size: 13 residues. The DNA of the CDR3 is TGTGCCACTCGCCCAGATGCTAACTATGGCTACACCTTC. It specifies CATRPDANYGYTF.

This chain connects TRBV7-2 to TRBJ2-3; the match to TRBD2 covers 9 bases. Germline CDR1 is SGHTA and CDR2 is FQGNSA. The trim removed 3 bases at V and 4 bases at J, leaving 5 bases unmatched. This CDR3 has 15 residues. The CDR3 sequence is CASSFLAGLSDTQYF. The CDR3 bases are TGTGCCAGCAGCTTCCTAGCGGGGCTTTCAGATACGCAGTATTTT.

This clone was counted a few times. The chain's CDR3 is CASSLGDSYGYTF. CDR3 sequence (DNA): TGTGCCAGCAGTTTAGGGGACAGTTATGGCTACACCTTC. The gene calls are TRBV9 and TRBJ1-2; 7 bases match TRBD1. The CDR3 has 13 residues. Germline V gene sequence: CDR1 SGDLS, CDR2 YYNGEE. Unmatched junction bases numbered 6, after V lost 5 bases and J lost 5 bases.

This clone came up a few times. This sequence joins TRBV24-1 and TRBJ1-2; unclear D gene. The ends were cut back, 4 bases at V and 5 bases at J, with 13 bases in the middle. The length of the CDR3 is 14 residues. CDR1 KGHDR and CDR2 SFDVKD come from the germline V gene. The CDR3 region has the DNA TGTGCCACCAGTGACCCATCGACGGGTTATGGCTACACCTTC. Protein sequence: CATSDPSTGYGYTF.

This chain connects TRBV4-3 to TRBJ2-7; TRBD2 is a possible D gene (6 bases). This CDR3 is built from 15 residues. The germline CDR1 and CDR2 sequences are LGHNA and YSLEER. V dropped 1 base and J dropped 0 bases, with 10 bases sitting between them. The CDR3 DNA reads TGCGCCAGCAGCCAAGCAGAAGCGGGCTCCTACGAGCAGTACTTC. Translated, it gives CASSQAEAGSYEQYF.

The V and J genes are TRBV19 and TRBJ1-3; 8 positions match TRBD1. The J segment lost 3 bases and the V segment lost 4 bases, leaving 8 bases of the junction unmatched. There are 16 residues in the CDR3. Germline-derived CDR1 and CDR2 are LNHDA and SQIVND (reference sequence). CDR3 sequence reads: CASSTLDRASGNTIYF. CDR3 bases: TGTGCCAGTAGTACCTTGGACAGGGCAAGTGGAAACACCATATATTTT.

For this clone: Compared with germline, one end of the junction differs, possibly owing to a read error. The CDR3 is CASSYSGTGINTEAFF. The CDR3, as DNA: TGTGCCAGCAGCTACTCCGGGACAGGGATTAACACTGAAGCTTTCTTT. The genes are TRBV6-2 or TRBV6-3 and TRBJ1-1, with 9 positions matching TRBD1. CDR3 length equals 16 residues. Germline V gene sequence: CDR1 MNHEY, CDR2 SVGEGT.

The gene calls are TRBV28 and TRBJ1-1; D is unresolved. V gave up 6 bases and J gave up 5 bases, with 7 bases separating them. Germline loops: CDR1 MDHEN, CDR2 SYDVKM. This CDR3 has 11 residues. The CDR3 nucleotides read TGTGCCAGCAGGGAGTTGACTGAAGCTTTCTTT. Translation: CASRELTEAFF.

The chain carries TRBV6-6 and TRBJ2-7; 10 bases match TRBD2. Germline trimming cut 6 bases from V and 4 bases from J; bases unmatched to any gene: 12. CDR1 is MNHNY, CDR2 SVGAGI, per germline (reference sequence). CDR3 length: 16 amino acids. CDR3 in amino acids: CASSPPPGLASYEQYF. The DNA of the CDR3 is TGTGCCAGCAGCCCCCCACCGGGACTAGCGTCTTACGAGCAGTACTTC.

The chain is built from TRBV30 and TRBJ2-3; TRBD2 matches at 8 bases. The V gene end was trimmed by 4 bases and the J gene end by 2 bases; junction bases not matched to a gene: 5. CDR1 is GTSNPN and CDR2 is SVGIG in the germline V gene (reference sequence). The CDR3 is made up of 14 amino acids. This chain's CDR3 is CAWNHGGVTDTQYF. CDR3 nucleotides: TGTGCCTGGAACCACGGGGGGGTCACAGATACGCAGTATTTT.

The CDR3, as DNA: TGTGCCACGTCCTACAGGGAAGGCTACACCTTC. This encodes CATSYREGYTF. The chain recombines TRBV10-3 with TRBJ1-2; D is possibly TRBD1 (6 bases). This CDR3 spans 11 amino acids. Trimming took 10 bases from V and 8 from J, leaving 14 bases between them. Germline V lookup: CDR1 ENHRY, CDR2 SYGVKD.

In this sample, this clone turned up a few times. J is TRBJ2-7 and V is TRBV5-1; 12 nucleotides match TRBD1. V gave up 3 bases and J gave up 4 bases; unmatched junction bases: 11. Germline V lookup: CDR1 SGHRS, CDR2 YFSETQ. The CDR3 is 17 residues long. The CDR3 DNA reads TGCGCCAGCAGCTCGGGGACCGGGACAGGGGGCCGGTACGAGCAGTACTTC. Its translation is CASSSGTGTGGRYEQYF.

The CDR3 loop is CAKSAGGQETQYF. For the CDR3, the DNA is TGTGCCAAATCCGCGGGGGGCCAAGAGACCCAGTACTTC. The V gene is TRBV25-1, the J gene TRBJ2-5; 8 bases map to TRBD2. V dropped 10 bases and J dropped 1; count of bases not matched to a gene: 5. Germline lookup yields CDR1 MGHDK and CDR2 SYGVNS. This CDR3 is built from 13 residues.

This chain uses TRBV28 with TRBJ1-1; no clear D. V was clipped by 7 bases and J by 0 bases, with 15 bases between them. This CDR3 comprises 15 residues. CDR1 is MDHEN and CDR2 is SYDVKM in the germline V gene. The CDR3 DNA sequence: TGTGCCAGCATCACGTTGGCGGGTCTGAACACTGAAGCTTTCTTT. Its translation: CASITLAGLNTEAFF.

This chain uses TRBV5-1 with TRBJ1-2; unclear D gene. Germline V lookup: CDR1 SGHRS, CDR2 YFSETQ. V shed 2 bases and J shed 4 bases, with 12 bases lying between them. The CDR3 extends over 14 amino acids. The CDR3 nucleotides are TGCGCCAGCAGCTTAGACCATGAGGCCTATGGCTACACCTTC. Translated, it gives CASSLDHEAYGYTF. Variable domain in full (rest from reference TRBV5-1 and TRBJ1-2): KAGVTQTPRYLIKTRGQQVTLSCSPISGHRSVSWYQQTPGQGLQFLFEYFSETQRNKGNFPGRFSGRQFSNSRSEMNVSTLELGDSALYLCASSLDHEAYGYTFGSGTRLTVV.

This clone is labeled medium-sized. This sequence joins TRBV19 and TRBJ2-7, with 9 bases identical to TRBD2. J gave up 4 bases and V 5 bases, and 9 bases lay outside the gene matches. The germline V gene has CDR1 LNHDA and CDR2 SQIVND (reference sequence). The CDR3 covers 15 residues. The CDR3 here is CASSDSGLARYEQYF. The CDR3 DNA sequence: TGTGCCAGTAGTGATTCGGGACTAGCTCGATACGAGCAGTACTTC.

This sequence joins TRBV28 and TRBJ2-1; 10 nucleotides match TRBD2. CDR3 size: 15 residues. The germline V gene has CDR1 MDHEN and CDR2 SYDVKM. With V trimmed by 7 bases and J by 4 bases, 7 bases remained unmatched. CDR3 in DNA: TGTGCCAGCAACGATAGCGGGGGGCCGTACAATGAGCAGTTCTTC. This sequence encodes CASNDSGGPYNEQFF.

This clone was observed a few times. This chain links TRBV7-9 with TRBJ2-3; the D gene is possibly TRBD1 (6 bases). The CDR3 has 15 residues. The ends were cut back, 2 bases at V and 0 bases at J, with 9 bases in the middle. Per germline, CDR1 SEHNR and CDR2 FQNEAQ (reference sequence). CDR3 nucleotide sequence: TGTGCCAGCAGCTTATCAACAGGGAGCACAGATACGCAGTATTTT. Its protein is CASSLSTGSTDTQYF. Full variable domain (rest looked up from reference TRBV7-9 and TRBJ2-3): DTGVSQNPRHKITKRGQNVTFRCDPISEHNRLYWYRQTLGQGPEFLTYFQNEAQLEKSRLLSDRFSAERPKGSFSTLEIQRTEQGDSAMYLCASSLSTGSTDTQYFGPGTRLTVL.

V usage is TRBV4-3 and J usage is TRBJ2-7, with D hard to call. The CDR3 runs to 15 residues. Per the germline V gene, CDR1 is LGHNA and CDR2 is YSLEER. The V and J ends lost 1 base and 3 bases respectively, with 13 bases between them. The CDR3 bases are TGCGCCAGCAGCCAAGGGTACACAAACCACTACGAGCAGTACTTC. It is translated as CASSQGYTNHYEQYF.